This is a list of T cell receptor beta chains from one sample in a study of blood T cell repertoires in COVID-19. Sequencing was performed with immunoSEQ multiplex PCR; in TCRdb, only in-frame clones are kept and a portion is missing. The sample lists approximately 100,000 clones; 90% to 95% were seen once. Sequenced sample: peripheral blood. Receptors were obtained from a human donor in a cohort sampled during active COVID-19. CDR3s include the opening cysteine and the closing phenylalanine or tryptophan. The order of the fields is J gene, D gene, V gene, clone size, CDR3 protein, CDR3 DNA. The D gene is left open where the match is weak. Not all rows give a size; the values are once, few, many and, for expanded clones, a class.

J gene: TRBJ2-1
D gene: TRBD2
V gene: TRBV11-2
clone size: .
CDR3 protein: CASSPLAGDYNEQFF
CDR3 DNA: TGTGCCAGCAGCCCGCTAGCGGGGGACTACAATGAGCAGTTCTTC

J gene: TRBJ2-5
D gene: TRBD1
V gene: TRBV3-1/TRBV3-2
clone size: .
CDR3 protein: CASSHPTGGETQYF
CDR3 DNA: TGTGCCAGCAGCCACCCGACAGGGGGAGAGACCCAGTACTTC

J gene: TRBJ2-5
D gene: .
V gene: TRBV18
clone size: .
CDR3 protein: CASSPRANPETQYF
CDR3 DNA: TGTGCCAGCTCACCGAGGGCGAATCCAGAGACCCAGTACTTC

J gene: TRBJ2-5
D gene: TRBD2
V gene: TRBV2
clone size: .
CDR3 protein: CASTHSPGLAGELTETQYF
CDR3 DNA: TGTGCCAGCACCCACTCCCCGGGACTAGCGGGAGAATTGACAGAGACCCAGTACTTC

J gene: TRBJ2-7
D gene: TRBD1
V gene: TRBV6-5
clone size: .
CDR3 protein: CASSSGTGVGEQYF
CDR3 DNA: TGTGCCAGCAGCTCCGGGACAGGGGTTGGCGAGCAGTACTTC

J gene: TRBJ2-7
D gene: .
V gene: TRBV5-8
clone size: .
CDR3 protein: CASNGDTVVPSYEQYF
CDR3 DNA: TGTGCCAGCAACGGGGACACCGTGGTTCCCTCCTACGAGCAGTACTTC

J gene: TRBJ1-1
D gene: .
V gene: TRBV28
clone size: .
CDR3 protein: CASSLAGHTEAFF
CDR3 DNA: TGTGCCAGCAGTTTAGCAGGGCACACTGAAGCTTTCTTT

J gene: TRBJ2-7
D gene: .
V gene: TRBV27
clone size: few
CDR3 protein: CASSQTAGYEQYF
CDR3 DNA: TGTGCCAGCTCACAGACGGCGGGCTACGAGCAGTACTTC

J gene: TRBJ2-6
D gene: .
V gene: TRBV7-9
clone size: .
CDR3 protein: CASSLMQGGGANVLTF
CDR3 DNA: TGTGCCAGCAGCTTAATGCAGGGAGGTGGGGCCAACGTCCTGACTTTC

J gene: TRBJ1-5
D gene: .
V gene: TRBV6-6
clone size: .
CDR3 protein: CASGSGQPQHF
CDR3 DNA: TGTGCCAGCGGTAGCGGACAGCCCCAGCATTTT

J gene: TRBJ2-1
D gene: TRBD2
V gene: TRBV9
clone size: .
CDR3 protein: CASSDSGGAVFEQFF
CDR3 DNA: TGTGCCAGCAGCGACAGCGGGGGGGCCGTCTTTGAGCAGTTCTTC

J gene: TRBJ1-6
D gene: TRBD1
V gene: TRBV4-3
clone size: .
CDR3 protein: CASSQDPGTGGSPLHF
CDR3 DNA: TGCGCCAGCAGCCAAGACCCCGGGACAGGGGGCTCACCCCTCCACTTT

J gene: TRBJ1-1
D gene: .
V gene: TRBV29-1
clone size: .
CDR3 protein: CSAVANTEAFF
CDR3 DNA: TGCAGCGCGGTGGCGAACACTGAAGCTTTCTTT

J gene: TRBJ2-7
D gene: TRBD1
V gene: TRBV12-3/TRBV12-4
clone size: .
CDR3 protein: CASSATDRWEQYF
CDR3 DNA: TGTGCCAGCAGTGCCACGGACAGGTGGGAGCAGTACTTC

J gene: TRBJ1-6
D gene: .
V gene: TRBV5-5
clone size: .
CDR3 protein: CASSLAPGDASSYNSPLHF
CDR3 DNA: TGTGCCAGCAGCTTGGCCCCGGGGGACGCGAGCTCCTATAATTCACCCCTCCACTTT

J gene: TRBJ2-5
D gene: .
V gene: TRBV6-5
clone size: .
CDR3 protein: CASSYFREGETQYF
CDR3 DNA: TGTGCCAGCAGTTACTTCAGGGAAGGCGAGACCCAGTACTTC

J gene: TRBJ2-7
D gene: .
V gene: TRBV9
clone size: .
CDR3 protein: CASNLGGGPYEQYF
CDR3 DNA: TGTGCCAGCAATTTAGGGGGGGGCCCCTACGAGCAGTACTTC

J gene: TRBJ2-1
D gene: .
V gene: TRBV13
clone size: .
CDR3 protein: CASSPQGFNEQFF
CDR3 DNA: TGTGCCAGCAGCCCACAGGGCTTCAATGAGCAGTTCTTC

J gene: TRBJ2-3
D gene: .
V gene: TRBV9
clone size: .
CDR3 protein: CASSTRQVSYTDTQYF
CDR3 DNA: TGTGCCAGCAGCACCCGACAGGTCTCATACACAGATACGCAGTATTTT

J gene: TRBJ1-1
D gene: .
V gene: TRBV5-1
clone size: .
CDR3 protein: CASSLNRETAFF
CDR3 DNA: TGCGCCAGCAGCCTAAACAGGGAAACGGCTTTCTTT

J gene: TRBJ2-5
D gene: .
V gene: TRBV20-1
clone size: .
CDR3 protein: CSASGSEETQYF
CDR3 DNA: TGCAGTGCTAGTGGGTCGGAAGAGACCCAGTACTTC

J gene: TRBJ1-1
D gene: .
V gene: TRBV27
clone size: once
CDR3 protein: CASMNTPNTEAFF
CDR3 DNA: TGTGCCAGCATGAACACCCCGAACACTGAAGCTTTCTTT

J gene: TRBJ2-7
D gene: TRBD2
V gene: TRBV14
clone size: .
CDR3 protein: CASSQGRTRASYEQYF
CDR3 DNA: TGTGCCAGCAGCCAAGGACGGACTAGGGCTTCCTACGAGCAGTACTTC

J gene: TRBJ2-1
D gene: .
V gene: TRBV6-2/TRBV6-3
clone size: once
CDR3 protein: CASSRSRGTSSYNEQFF
CDR3 DNA: TGTGCCAGCAGCCGTTCTAGGGGGACCTCTTCCTACAATGAGCAGTTCTTC

J gene: TRBJ2-2
D gene: TRBD1
V gene: TRBV5-4
clone size: .
CDR3 protein: CASSLGSRRTGGTGELFF
CDR3 DNA: TGTGCCAGCAGCTTGGGATCCCGAAGGACAGGGGGCACCGGGGAGCTGTTTTTT

J gene: TRBJ2-7
D gene: TRBD1
V gene: TRBV2
clone size: .
CDR3 protein: CASSRTGAYEQYF
CDR3 DNA: TGTGCCAGCAGCCGGACAGGGGCCTACGAGCAGTACTTC

J gene: TRBJ2-5
D gene: TRBD2
V gene: TRBV5-4
clone size: once
CDR3 protein: CASSGRLAGLEETQYF
CDR3 DNA: TGTGCCAGCAGCGGAAGACTAGCGGGGCTTGAAGAGACCCAGTACTTC

J gene: TRBJ1-3
D gene: .
V gene: TRBV18
clone size: .
CDR3 protein: CASSRGTISSGNTIYF
CDR3 DNA: TGTGCCAGCTCGAGGGGGACTATATCCTCGGGAAACACCATATATTTT

J gene: TRBJ1-1
D gene: .
V gene: TRBV2
clone size: .
CDR3 protein: CASTSTGYTEAFF
CDR3 DNA: TGTGCCAGCACTTCCACAGGTTACACTGAAGCTTTCTTT

J gene: TRBJ2-3
D gene: TRBD2
V gene: TRBV18
clone size: .
CDR3 protein: CASSHPGLAGTDTQYF
CDR3 DNA: TGTGCCAGCTCACATCCGGGACTAGCGGGAACAGATACGCAGTATTTT

J gene: TRBJ2-7
D gene: .
V gene: TRBV28
clone size: .
CDR3 protein: CASSFTWDFLSSYEQYF
CDR3 DNA: TGTGCCAGCAGTTTCACTTGGGACTTCCTAAGCTCCTACGAGCAGTACTTC

J gene: TRBJ1-5
D gene: .
V gene: TRBV24-1
clone size: .
CDR3 protein: CATSDGQFNQPQHF
CDR3 DNA: TGTGCCACCAGTGATGGACAGTTCAATCAGCCCCAGCATTTT

J gene: TRBJ1-1
D gene: .
V gene: TRBV27
clone size: .
CDR3 protein: CASSPQMNTEAFF
CDR3 DNA: TGTGCCAGCAGTCCACAAATGAACACTGAAGCTTTCTTT

J gene: TRBJ2-5
D gene: .
V gene: TRBV5-1
clone size: .
CDR3 protein: CASSGWGSGETQYF
CDR3 DNA: TGCGCCAGCAGCGGGTGGGGTAGCGGAGAGACCCAGTACTTC

J gene: TRBJ1-1
D gene: .
V gene: TRBV6-2/TRBV6-3
clone size: .
CDR3 protein: CASSHPGHLNTEAFF
CDR3 DNA: TGTGCCAGCAGTCATCCGGGACACTTGAACACTGAAGCTTTCTTT

J gene: TRBJ2-5
D gene: .
V gene: TRBV27
clone size: .
CDR3 protein: CASSTTLAIGTQYF
CDR3 DNA: TGTGCCAGCAGTACAACGCTAGCTATAGGGACCCAGTACTTC

J gene: TRBJ2-2
D gene: .
V gene: TRBV6-6
clone size: .
CDR3 protein: CASSLRLRANTGELFF
CDR3 DNA: TGTGCCAGCAGTCTCCGTCTGAGGGCGAACACCGGGGAGCTGTTTTTT

J gene: TRBJ1-4
D gene: .
V gene: TRBV10-3
clone size: .
CDR3 protein: CAISRTENEKLFF
CDR3 DNA: TGTGCCATCAGCAGGACAGAGAATGAAAAACTGTTTTTT

J gene: TRBJ1-2
D gene: TRBD1
V gene: TRBV5-5
clone size: .
CDR3 protein: CASSSWTGDYGYTF
CDR3 DNA: TGTGCCAGCAGCTCGTGGACAGGGGACTATGGCTACACCTTC

J gene: TRBJ2-3
D gene: .
V gene: TRBV3-1/TRBV3-2
clone size: .
CDR3 protein: CASSPGPAGSPPDTQYF
CDR3 DNA: TGTGCCAGCAGCCCAGGCCCAGCAGGCTCCCCTCCAGATACGCAGTATTTT

J gene: TRBJ2-5
D gene: .
V gene: TRBV18
clone size: .
CDR3 protein: CASSGGAGEEVQETQYF
CDR3 DNA: TGTGCCAGCTCAGGGGGGGCGGGAGAAGAGGTCCAAGAGACCCAGTACTTC